Listed here are 26 T cell receptor beta chains from one sample, sequenced in a study of blood T cell repertoires in COVID-19. TCRdb's copy holds only in-frame clones and misses some; the assay was immunoSEQ multiplex PCR. Here the sample spans about 99,000 clones, more than 80% being singletons. Material: peripheral blood. The receptors shown here come from a man aged 55-75 years with acute or convalescent COVID-19.

This clone was picked up one time. The chain links TRBV29-1 to TRBJ2-1; the D gene is possibly TRBD2 (5 bases). The length of the CDR3 is 14 residues. Trimming shortened V by 1 base and J by 3 bases, and 10 bases separated the two germline ends. CDR1 SQVTM and CDR2 ANQGSEA come from the germline V gene. CDR3 sequence: CSVEATNLYNEQFF. CDR3 nucleotide sequence: TGCAGCGTTGAAGCGACTAACCTCTACAATGAGCAGTTCTTC.

The chain is built from TRBV5-1 and TRBJ2-1; TRBD2 agrees at 11 bases. The CDR3 is 14 residues long. The V segment lost 0 bases and the J segment 9 bases; nucleotides outside the gene matches: 2. The germline CDR1 and CDR2 sequences are SGHRS and YFSETQ. The CDR3 DNA follows: TGCGCCAGCAGCTTGGGTCTAGCGGGAGGTGAGCAGTTCTTC. Amino acid sequence: CASSLGLAGGEQFF.

V and J are TRBV7-8 and TRBJ2-1, with a possible D match to TRBD2 (6 bases). V was clipped by 1 base and J by 2 bases, with 9 bases between them. The germline V gene encodes CDR1 SGHVS and CDR2 FQNEAQ. The CDR3 runs to 15 residues. The CDR3 here is CASSLELAAYNEQFF. In DNA form, the CDR3 reads TGTGCCAGCAGCTTAGAACTAGCAGCCTACAATGAGCAGTTCTTC. The complete variable domain, with remaining parts taken from reference TRBV7-8 and TRBJ2-1, reads GAGVSQSPRYKVAKRGQDVALRCDPISGHVSLFWYQQALGQGPEFLTYFQNEAQLDKSGLPSDRFFAERPEGSVSTLKIQRTQQEDSAVYLCASSLELAAYNEQFFGPGTRLTVL.

This chain joins TRBV2 and TRBJ1-2; 7 nucleotides line up with TRBD1. The germline V gene has CDR1 SNHLY and CDR2 FYNNEI. V was pared by 6 bases and J by 2 bases, with 6 bases of the junction left unmatched. There are 14 residues in the CDR3. DNA of the CDR3: TGTGCCAGCAGCCCAGGGGGTAGAAACTATGGCTACACCTTC. It codes for CASSPGGRNYGYTF.

A few counts support this clone. J is TRBJ2-7 and V is TRBV7-8; a possible D gene is TRBD1 (6 bases). V dropped 4 bases and J dropped 6 bases, with 16 bases sitting between them. Germline loops: CDR1 SGHVS, CDR2 FQNEAQ. CDR3 length: 14 amino acids. In nucleotides, the CDR3 is TGTGCCAGCAGCTCCTTCCAGGGGATCGGCGAGCAGTACTTC. Residues: CASSSFQGIGEQYF.

V is TRBV3-1 (or the pseudogene TRBV3-2) and J is TRBJ2-7; 8 bases align to TRBD1. In germline, CDR1 is LGHDT, CDR2 YNNKEL (reference sequence). The CDR3 has 15 residues. V lost 3 bases to trimming and J lost 4 bases; unmatched junction nucleotides: 8. CDR3 amino acids: CASSQDRTGIYEQYF. DNA of the CDR3: TGTGCCAGCAGCCAGGACAGGACAGGGATTTACGAGCAGTACTTC.

The gene calls are TRBV10-3 and TRBJ1-4; no definite D call. CDR1 is ENHRY and CDR2 is SYGVKD in the germline V gene. The CDR3 is 14 amino acids. V was pared by 2 bases and J by 0 bases, with 4 bases between. CDR3 protein: CAISEHTTNEKLFF. The CDR3 nucleotides read TGTGCCATCAGTGAGCACACAACTAATGAAAAACTGTTTTTT.

This chain links TRBV15 with TRBJ1-2; D might be TRBD1 (5 bases). The CDR3 covers 16 residues. Germline values: CDR1 LNHNV, CDR2 YYDKDF (reference sequence). Deletions cut 2 bases from V and 4 bases from J, with 17 bases between. For the CDR3, the DNA is TGTGCCACCAGCAGACAAAAAAACAGACAGTTCTATGGCTACACCTTC. As protein: CATSRQKNRQFYGYTF.

V usage is TRBV5-1 and J usage is TRBJ2-1; D perhaps matches TRBD1 (6 bases). There are 18 residues in the CDR3. Germline V gene lookup returns CDR1 SGHRS and CDR2 YFSETQ. V lost 1 base to trimming and J lost 1 base, with 18 bases between them. The CDR3 DNA sequence: TGCGCCAGCAGCTTGAGGGTGAGGGGGTCCTATTCCTACAATGAGCAGTTCTTC. It is translated as CASSLRVRGSYSYNEQFF.

The V call is TRBV11-2, the J call TRBJ2-1; 13 bases align to TRBD2. Trimming at V came to 6 bases and at J to 6 bases, leaving 8 bases not matched to a gene. This CDR3 is 16 amino acids long. Germline V gives CDR1 SGHAT, CDR2 FQNNGV. The CDR3 protein is CASRPRTSGSSNEQFF. CDR3 in DNA: TGTGCCAGCAGACCAAGGACTAGCGGGAGTTCCAATGAGCAGTTCTTC.

This rearrangement joins TRBV11-2 to TRBJ2-5; possible D gene TRBD2, 7 bases. CDR3 length: 15 residues. From germline, CDR1 is SGHAT and CDR2 FQNNGV. Trimming stripped 2 bases from V and 5 bases from J, with 15 bases between. CDR3 DNA: TGTGCCAGCAGCTTATGGCGGGGGCGTGGGGAGACCCAGTACTTC. Encoded protein: CASSLWRGRGETQYF.

The chain combines TRBV7-2 with TRBJ1-3; D unresolved. The CDR3 extends over 14 amino acids. CDR1 is SGHTA, CDR2 FQGNSA, per germline. Trimming took 8 bases from V and 3 from J, leaving 14 bases between them. The CDR3 nucleotides are TGTGCCAGCCGACCCGGAGGAGATGGAAACACCATATATTTT. Protein product: CASRPGGDGNTIYF.

The chain joins TRBV18 to TRBJ2-7; 9 bases are a match to TRBD2. Germline CDR1 is KGHSH and CDR2 is LQKENI. The CDR3 consists of 14 residues. With 3 bases clipped from V and 3 bases from J, the junction kept 3 bases outside the gene matches. CDR3 sequence (DNA): TGTGCCAGCTCACCCGGGACTAGCTTCTACGAGCAGTACTTC. It yields the protein CASSPGTSFYEQYF.

This chain joins TRBV4-2 and TRBJ2-5, with TRBD2 matching over 7 bases. CDR1 LGHNA and CDR2 YNFKEQ come from the germline V gene. This CDR3 region has 21 residues. The junction had 19 bases not matched to a gene; V was cut back by 0 bases and J by 0 bases. CDR3 in amino acids: CASSQDPLDWAGRANQETQYF. DNA of the CDR3: TGTGCCAGCAGCCAAGACCCATTAGACTGGGCGGGGAGGGCTAACCAAGAGACCCAGTACTTC.

This clone has more than one count but fewer than ten. V gene TRBV7-8 combines with J gene TRBJ1-1; 8 bases align to TRBD1. The length of the CDR3 is 17 residues. CDR1 SGHVS and CDR2 FQNEAQ come from the germline V gene. Germline trimming cut 0 bases from V and 4 bases from J; bases unmatched to any gene: 10. CDR3: CASSLARVGQVITEAFF. The CDR3 nucleotides read TGTGCCAGCAGCTTAGCGCGAGTGGGACAGGTGATCACTGAAGCTTTCTTT. The full variable domain, rest sourced from reference TRBV7-8 and TRBJ1-1, is GAGVSQSPRYKVAKRGQDVALRCDPISGHVSLFWYQQALGQGPEFLTYFQNEAQLDKSGLPSDRFFAERPEGSVSTLKIQRTQQEDSAVYLCASSLARVGQVITEAFFGQGTRLTVV.

The genes are TRBV30 and TRBJ2-1; 13 bases are a match to TRBD2. V lost 5 bases, J lost 8 bases, and 6 bases stayed unmatched. CDR3 length: 14 amino acids. Looked up from germline, CDR1 is GTSNPN and CDR2 is SVGIG (reference sequence). The DNA of the CDR3 is TGTGCCTGGGGCGGACTAGCGGGAGTGGATGAGCAGTTCTTC. It translates to CAWGGLAGVDEQFF. Complete variable domain (other parts from reference TRBV30 and TRBJ2-1): SQTIHQWPATLVQPVGSPLSLECTVEGTSNPNLYWYRQAAGRGLQLLFYSVGIGQISSEVPQNLSASRPQDRQFILSSKKLLLSDSGFYLCAWGGLAGVDEQFFGPGTRLTVL.

The chain uses TRBV20-1 and TRBJ2-1; D is unclear. Germline V lookup: CDR1 DFQATT, CDR2 SNEGSKA (reference sequence). The CDR3 is 14 residues long. Deletions cut 3 bases from V and 0 bases from J, with 9 bases between. The chain's CDR3 is CSASPDISYNEQFF. CDR3 bases: TGCAGTGCTAGTCCAGACATCTCCTACAATGAGCAGTTCTTC.

The chain recombines TRBV7-2 with TRBJ1-4; D is uncertain. V lost 1 base and J 2 bases, leaving 8 bases between the germline ends. The germline CDR1 and CDR2 sequences are SGHTA and FQGNSA. The CDR3 is made up of 15 amino acids. The CDR3 sequence: CASSLDGLTNEKLFF. DNA for the CDR3: TGTGCCAGCAGCTTAGATGGGCTCACTAATGAAAAACTGTTTTTT.

The chain has TRBV19 and TRBJ2-1; 10 bases align to TRBD2. The CDR3 totals 16 residues. Germline lookup yields CDR1 LNHDA and CDR2 SQIVND (reference sequence). Losses at the gene ends were 5 bases for V and 4 bases for J; bases not matched to a gene: 8. CDR3 sequence: CASSHPRTSGYNEQFF. CDR3 nucleotide sequence: TGTGCCAGTAGTCACCCTCGGACTAGCGGATACAATGAGCAGTTCTTC. Full variable domain (remainder filled in from reference TRBV19 and TRBJ2-1): DGGITQSPKYLFRKEGQNVTLSCEQNLNHDAMYWYRQDPGQGLRLIYYSQIVNDFQKGDIAEGYSVSREKKESFPLTVTSAQKNPTAFYLCASSHPRTSGYNEQFFGPGTRLTVL.

The chain recombines TRBV28 with TRBJ1-2; 8 positions match TRBD1. Germline trimming cut 5 bases from V and 6 bases from J; bases unmatched to any gene: 2. In germline, CDR1 is MDHEN, CDR2 SYDVKM. CDR3 size: 12 residues. The CDR3 nucleotides read TGTGCCAGCAGTCTGACAGGGGATGGCTACACCTTC. It specifies CASSLTGDGYTF.

This rearrangement joins TRBV11-2 to TRBJ1-4, with 8 bases matching TRBD1. The V and J ends lost 5 bases and 7 bases, in that order; junction bases with no gene match: 9. From germline, CDR1 is SGHAT and CDR2 FQNNGV. The CDR3 is 15 residues long. CDR3 amino acids: CASSAPGQGVEKLFF. CDR3 coding DNA: TGTGCCAGCAGCGCACCCGGACAGGGAGTTGAAAAACTGTTTTTT.

This rearrangement joins TRBV18 to TRBJ1-1, with TRBD1 matching 7 bases. Germline V gene data show CDR1 as KGHSH and CDR2 as LQKENI. This CDR3 comprises 13 residues. Trimming took 8 bases from V and 1 from J; bases not matched to a gene: 4. The CDR3 protein is CASAGQPNTEAFF. The DNA of the CDR3 is TGTGCCAGCGCGGGACAGCCGAACACTGAAGCTTTCTTT. Full variable domain (remainder filled in from reference TRBV18 and TRBJ1-1): NAGVMQNPRHLVRRRGQEARLRCSPMKGHSHVYWYRQLPEEGLKFMVYLQKENIIDESGMPKERFSAEFPKEGPSILRIQQVVRGDSAAYFCASAGQPNTEAFFGQGTRLTVV.

The chain links TRBV11-2 to TRBJ2-2, with a tentative D call TRBD1 (5 bases). Trimming removed 5 bases at V and 2 bases at J, with 15 bases between. This CDR3 is built from 16 residues. Germline-derived CDR1 and CDR2 are SGHAT and FQNNGV. This CDR3 is CASSPRAGSNTGELFF. The DNA of the CDR3 is TGTGCCAGCAGCCCTCGCGCAGGGTCCAACACCGGGGAGCTGTTTTTT.

The chain couples TRBV20-1 to TRBJ2-1; TRBD2 aligns across 8 bases. Germline CDR1 and CDR2: DFQATT and SNEGSKA (reference sequence). The CDR3 consists of 14 residues. V was pared by 3 bases and J by 7 bases, with 8 bases of the junction left unmatched. CDR3 DNA sequence: TGCAGTGCTAGTCCAGCGGGAGATTGGAATGAGCAGTTCTTC. Its protein product is CSASPAGDWNEQFF.

This chain uses TRBV28 with TRBJ2-7; 11 bases agree with TRBD1. The length of the CDR3 is 15 residues. The germline gives CDR1 MDHEN, CDR2 SYDVKM. V lost 5 bases, J lost 2 bases, and 5 bases stayed unmatched. The CDR3 spells CASSQPGQGAYEQYV. CDR3 sequence (DNA): TGTGCCAGCAGTCAACCGGGACAGGGGGCCTACGAGCAGTACGTC.

The chain has TRBV15 and TRBJ1-4; 8 nucleotides line up with TRBD1. Germline assignment: CDR1 LNHNV and CDR2 YYDKDF (reference sequence). This CDR3 contains 14 residues. Trimming removed 5 bases from V and 7 bases from J; junction bases left unmatched: 6. This chain's CDR3 is CATSLGQETEKLFF. Here the CDR3 DNA reads TGTGCCACCAGCCTGGGACAGGAAACTGAAAAACTGTTTTTT.